This passage covers 24 T cell receptor beta chains from one sample sequenced in a study of shared clonotypes between healthy human individuals (dated by TCRdb to about 2020). Library generation was performed with the immunoSEQ multiplex PCR assay. Entries here come from immuneACCESS through TCRdb and include only in-frame sequences with V and J called. Some clones fail to appear in such tables; in the studies checked, an unresolved V gene covers under half of the shortfall, and the cause of the remainder is unknown. This sample has under 2,500,000 clones in its table, and approximately 95% of those were observed once. The ten largest clones add up to 0.1% to 0.15% of the sample. The sample taken for sequencing was naive CD4+ T cells sorted from blood. The cell subset or site label on this specimen signifies: CD45RA+ positively selected. The receptors were sampled from a man aged 18 to 30 in good health.

The chain employs TRBV10-3 and TRBJ2-1; 7 bases agree with TRBD1. Germline CDR1 is ENHRY and CDR2 is SYGVKD. The trim removed 5 bases at V and 7 bases at J, leaving 17 bases unmatched. The CDR3 length is 17 residues. CDR3 in amino acids: CAISHILPPGQRNEQFF. Written as DNA, the CDR3 is TGTGCCATCAGTCATATTTTGCCCCCGGGACAGAGGAATGAGCAGTTCTTC.

This chain uses TRBV7-2 with TRBJ1-2, with D perhaps TRBD1 (5 bases). Deletions cut 5 bases from V and 6 bases from J, with 16 bases between. Germline V gives CDR1 SGHTA, CDR2 FQGNSA. The CDR3 totals 14 residues. The CDR3 is CASSRSEGWDGYTF. The CDR3, as DNA: TGTGCCAGCAGCCGTAGTGAGGGGTGGGATGGCTACACCTTC.

This chain uses TRBV5-4 with TRBJ1-6; 7 nucleotides line up with TRBD1. V shed 3 bases, J shed 0 bases, and the junction held 6 bases outside the gene matches. Germline lookup yields CDR1 SGHNT and CDR2 YYREEE (reference sequence). This CDR3 has 17 amino acids. In nucleotides, the CDR3 is TGTGCCAGCAGCTCTGACAGGGTAACCTCCTATAATTCACCCCTCCACTTT. Translation: CASSSDRVTSYNSPLHF.

The chain carries TRBV28 and TRBJ2-4; 9 bases are shared with TRBD1. Germline CDR1 and CDR2: MDHEN and SYDVKM. The CDR3 contains 17 residues. The V and J ends lost 1 base and 9 bases, in that order; junction bases with no gene match: 13. DNA for the CDR3: TGTGCCAGCAGTTTATACACCGTGGGACAGGGAAGGGGCATTCAGTACTTC. Translating it yields CASSLYTVGQGRGIQYF.

This clone has only one observation. V gene TRBV11-2 combines with J gene TRBJ1-5; D is unclear. This CDR3 spans 15 amino acids. Trimming stripped 1 base from V and 5 bases from J, with 12 bases between. In germline, CDR1 is SGHAT, CDR2 FQNNGV. DNA of the CDR3: TGTGCCAGCAGCTTAGGGGCCTCGGGTCATCAGCCCCAGCATTTT. Its protein is CASSLGASGHQPQHF. Variable domain in full (rest from reference TRBV11-2 and TRBJ1-5): EAGVAQSPRYKIIEKRQSVAFWCNPISGHATLYWYQQILGQGPKLLIQFQNNGVVDDSQLPKDRFSAERLKGVDSTLKIQPAKLEDSAVYLCASSLGASGHQPQHFGDGTRLSIL.

The rearrangement uses TRBV7-9 and TRBJ1-3; possibly TRBD1 for D (6 bases). The germline CDR1 and CDR2 sequences are SEHNR and FQNEAQ (reference sequence). CDR3 size: 15 residues. The ends were cut back, 5 bases at V and 4 bases at J, with 15 bases in the middle. The CDR3 coding sequence is TGTGCCAGCAGCGGACAGATCTTGGTCGGAAACACCATATATTTT. This translates into CASSGQILVGNTIYF.

The CDR3 loop reads CASSIGQKLAQIQDTQYF. DNA of the CDR3: TGTGCCAGCAGCATAGGACAAAAGCTAGCACAGATACAAGATACGCAGTATTTT. The chain employs TRBV7-9 and TRBJ2-3; the D call may be TRBD1 or TRBD2 (5 bases each). The CDR3 has 18 residues. From germline, CDR1 is SEHNR and CDR2 FQNEAQ (reference sequence). Trimming shortened V by 5 bases and J by 5 bases, and 26 bases separated the two germline ends.

This clone was observed once. J is TRBJ1-6 and V is TRBV7-9; D gene unclear. The germline gives CDR1 SEHNR, CDR2 FQNEAQ (reference sequence). The CDR3 length is 14 residues. Trimming shortened V by 1 base and J by 6 bases, and 7 bases separated the two germline ends. CDR3 sequence (DNA): TGTGCCAGCAGCTTAGAGGGTAGTAATTCACCCCTCCACTTT. Amino acids: CASSLEGSNSPLHF. The full variable domain, its missing parts supplied by reference TRBV7-9 and TRBJ1-6, is DTGVSQNPRHKITKRGQNVTFRCDPISEHNRLYWYRQTLGQGPEFLTYFQNEAQLEKSRLLSDRFSAERPKGSFSTLEIQRTEQGDSAMYLCASSLEGSNSPLHFGNGTRLTVT.

The chain joins TRBV11-2 to TRBJ2-3, with 7 nucleotides matching TRBD2. Germline V CDR1 and CDR2: SGHAT, FQNNGV. This CDR3 is built from 19 residues. V was clipped by 0 bases and J by 3 bases; unmatched bases: 15. This CDR3 reads CASSLEPYRWRERTDTQYF. CDR3 bases: TGTGCCAGCAGCTTAGAGCCTTATCGGTGGCGGGAGAGGACAGATACGCAGTATTTT.

The CDR3 spells CASSYLQTGGGQPQHF. The CDR3 nucleotides are TGTGCCAGCAGTTACCTTCAGACAGGGGGCGGACAGCCCCAGCATTTT. The chain couples TRBV6-6 to TRBJ1-5; 10 positions match TRBD1. CDR1 and CDR2 from the germline V gene are MNHNY and SVGAGI (reference sequence). V shed 2 bases, J shed 7 bases, and the junction held 8 bases outside the gene matches. The CDR3 runs 16 residues.

The chain has TRBV7-9 and TRBJ1-1; unclear D gene. This CDR3 comprises 13 residues. With 8 bases removed from V and 1 base from J, the gap between germline ends came to 11 bases. The V gene's germline CDR1 is SEHNR and CDR2 FQNEAQ (reference sequence). CDR3 DNA: TGTGCCAGCCTCCGGAGGGAGAACACTGAAGCTTTCTTT. It encodes CASLRRENTEAFF.

The genes are TRBV2 and TRBJ2-3; D remains unclear. Trimming left V 6 bases short and J 2 bases short, with 9 bases between. The CDR3 is 13 residues long. Germline V gene data show CDR1 as SNHLY and CDR2 as FYNNEI. The CDR3, as DNA: TGTGCCAGCAGCGCAAAACACACAGATACGCAGTATTTT. It specifies CASSAKHTDTQYF.

V and J are TRBV9 and TRBJ2-1, with D perhaps matching TRBD1 or TRBD2 (5 bases each). V gave up 0 bases and J gave up 4 bases, with 11 bases separating them. The CDR3 runs 15 residues. The V gene's germline CDR1 is SGDLS and CDR2 YYNGEE. DNA for the CDR3: TGTGCCAGCAGCGTAGTGGGGACGGAGTACAATGAGCAGTTCTTC. Its protein is CASSVVGTEYNEQFF.

This chain uses TRBV19 with TRBJ1-1; D remains ambiguous. The length of the CDR3 is 10 residues. Germline CDR1 LNHDA, CDR2 SQIVND (reference sequence). Trimming removed 7 bases from V and 5 bases from J, with 5 bases in between. Here the CDR3 DNA reads TGTGCCAGTACGGGGACTGAAGCTTTCTTT. It specifies CASTGTEAFF.

The genes are TRBV19 and TRBJ1-4; 7 nucleotides agree with TRBD1. Germline trimming cut 5 bases from V and 4 bases from J; bases unmatched to any gene: 4. CDR1 and CDR2 from the germline V gene are LNHDA and SQIVND (reference sequence). This CDR3 is 14 amino acids long. CDR3 loop: CASSVGQINEKLFF. The CDR3 DNA reads TGTGCCAGTAGTGTGGGACAGATTAATGAAAAACTGTTTTTT.

The chain employs TRBV5-1 and TRBJ2-7; 7 bases are a match to TRBD1. Germline V gene sequence: CDR1 SGHRS, CDR2 YFSETQ. The junction had 9 bases not matched to a gene; V was cut back by 4 bases and J by 2 bases. This CDR3 is 15 amino acids long. The chain's CDR3 is CASSRGDTGAYEQYF. DNA for the CDR3: TGCGCCAGCAGCCGTGGGGATACAGGGGCCTACGAGCAGTACTTC.

The chain carries TRBV11-2 and TRBJ2-1; TRBD2 matches at 10 bases. The CDR3 runs to 15 residues. Germline V gene data show CDR1 as SGHAT and CDR2 as FQNNGV. V lost 5 bases to trimming and J lost 3 bases; unmatched junction nucleotides: 4. The CDR3 coding sequence is TGTGCCAGCAGCACTAGGACTAGCGGCTACAATGAGCAGTTCTTC. Protein: CASSTRTSGYNEQFF.

The chain recombines TRBV5-1 with TRBJ2-2; D gene unclear. Germline V CDR1 and CDR2: SGHRS, YFSETQ. Trimming took off 5 bases at V and 4 bases at J, with 12 bases between the two ends. CDR3 size: 14 residues. CDR3 nucleotides: TGCGCCAGCAGGGGGAACTCTGCCACCGGGGAGCTGTTTTTT. Its protein is CASRGNSATGELFF. The full variable domain, with the rest looked up from reference TRBV5-1 and TRBJ2-2, is KAGVTQTPRYLIKTRGQQVTLSCSPISGHRSVSWYQQTPGQGLQFLFEYFSETQRNKGNFPGRFSGRQFSNSRSEMNVSTLELGDSALYLCASRGNSATGELFFGEGSRLTVL.

This clone was recorded once. In DNA form, the CDR3 reads TGCGCCAGCAGCCAATTCTATCAAGGGGGAAGCTCTGGGGCCAACGTCCTGACTTTC. This codes for CASSQFYQGGSSGANVLTF. V usage is TRBV4-1 and J usage is TRBJ2-6; D may be TRBD1 (6 bases). The ends were cut back, 2 bases at V and 0 bases at J, with 17 bases in the middle. Germline V gene sequence: CDR1 MGHRA, CDR2 YSYEKL. This CDR3 spans 19 amino acids.

Concerning this clone: Other DNA sequences in the sample encode the same CDR3. V gene TRBV2 combines with J gene TRBJ2-7; TRBD2 might be the D (6 bases). Germline CDR1 SNHLY, CDR2 FYNNEI. Trimming took 5 bases from V and 3 from J, leaving 8 bases between them. The CDR3 consists of 12 residues. The DNA of the CDR3 is TGTGCCAGCAGTACCGGGAGCTACGAGCAGTACTTC. Protein: CASSTGSYEQYF.

V and J are TRBV25-1 and TRBJ2-7; tentative D call: TRBD2 (6 bases). From germline, CDR1 is MGHDK and CDR2 SYGVNS. Trimming cost V 1 base and J 2 bases, with 9 bases left between them. The CDR3 is 14 residues long. The CDR3 loop is CASSEFGGTYEQYF. CDR3 nucleotide sequence: TGTGCCAGCAGTGAATTCGGGGGAACCTACGAGCAGTACTTC.

This clone occurred once. This chain uses TRBV7-8 with TRBJ2-7; D remains unclear. The germline V and J ends were trimmed by 5 bases and 5 bases, with 7 bases remaining between them. The CDR3 loop spans 11 amino acids. Germline CDR1 and CDR2: SGHVS and FQNEAQ. For the CDR3, the DNA is TGTGCCAGCAGCCCGCTCCACGAGCAGTACTTC. Its protein product is CASSPLHEQYF.

The V and J genes are TRBV5-6 and TRBJ1-1; D is undetermined. The CDR3 spans 14 residues. Trimming removed 4 bases from V and 3 bases from J, with 13 bases in between. CDR1 is SGHDT and CDR2 is YYEEEE in the germline V gene. The CDR3: CASSPLRKDTEAFF. CDR3 sequence (DNA): TGTGCCAGCAGCCCGCTGCGGAAGGACACTGAAGCTTTCTTT.

This chain uses TRBV5-1 with TRBJ1-3; a weak D match, TRBD1 (5 bases). Germline loops: CDR1 SGHRS, CDR2 YFSETQ. The CDR3 is 16 residues long. V lost 6 bases to trimming and J lost 1 base, with 17 bases between them. The CDR3 DNA sequence: TGCGCCAGCATCGGACCAGGGACGGAGTCTGGAAACACCATATATTTT. It specifies CASIGPGTESGNTIYF.